The clone carrying this TCR beta chain turned up a few times. Germline CDR1 and CDR2: DFQATT and SNEGSKA (reference sequence). CDR3 length: 12 amino acids. V lost 6 bases, J lost 8 bases, and 8 bases stayed unmatched. The data were taken from a study of blood T cells in healthy people across ages. PBMCs were isolated at a quantity of at least 6 million per sample. Next came a second PCR, run for about 7 to 12 cycles, which used a sample-barcoded 5' primer along with a J-beta primer mix. Researchers report that a template-switch adaptor with 12 random nucleotides tagged each cDNA molecule. One entry per CDR3 protein results from TCRdb running MiXCR on the 5' RACE reads. The table records 750,000 to 950,000 distinct CDR3 sequences, almost 30% of them present only once. This sample also appeared in a second study, on T cells of mothers and their children. That work states: The donors comprised more than 5 children and their three healthy Caucasian mothers. Per child, roughly 3 million TCR beta CDR3 reads were obtained, against over 9.5 million per mother.

Specimen: blood. This rearrangement joins TRBV20-1 to TRBJ1-2; 8 bases line up with TRBD1. The sequence was obtained from a woman aged 35 to 49 in good health. The CDR3 here is CSARGTGGGYTF. CDR3 bases: TGCAGTGCGCGCGGGACAGGTGGGGGCTACACCTTC.